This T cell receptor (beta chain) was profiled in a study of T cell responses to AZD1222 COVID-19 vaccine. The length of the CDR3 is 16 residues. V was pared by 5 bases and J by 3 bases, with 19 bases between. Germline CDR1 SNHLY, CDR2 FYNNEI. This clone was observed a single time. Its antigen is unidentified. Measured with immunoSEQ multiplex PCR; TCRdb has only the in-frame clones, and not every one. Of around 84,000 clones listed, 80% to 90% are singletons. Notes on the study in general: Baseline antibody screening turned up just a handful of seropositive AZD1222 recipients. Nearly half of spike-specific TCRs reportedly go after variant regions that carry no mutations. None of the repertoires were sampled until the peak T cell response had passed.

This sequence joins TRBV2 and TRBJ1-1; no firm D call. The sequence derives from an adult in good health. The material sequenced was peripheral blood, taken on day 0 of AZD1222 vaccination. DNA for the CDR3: TGTGCCAGCAGTTCTCCCTCAGGTGGAGGGCACACTGAAGCTTTCTTT. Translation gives CASSSPSGGGHTEAFF. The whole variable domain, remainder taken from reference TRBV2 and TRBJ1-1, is EPEVTQTPSHQVTQMGQEVILRCVPISNHLYFYWYRQILGQKVEFLVSFYNNEISEKSEIFDDQFSVERPDGSNFTLKIRSTKLEDSAMYFCASSSPSGGGHTEAFFGQGTRLTVV.